Shown below are 10 T cell receptor beta chains from a single sample sequenced in a study of blood T cell repertoires in COVID-19. Here immunoSEQ multiplex PCR was the method, and the copy in TCRdb shows in-frame clones only, minus some. The table has 250,000 or so clones, about 90% seen once. Sequenced input: PBMCs or T cells enriched from blood (not recorded which). The receptors come from a human donor in a cohort exposed to, infected with or recovered from COVID-19 (not recorded which). The donor label of this sample is uncertain.

V usage is TRBV4-3 and J usage is TRBJ1-1, with 10 bases lining up with TRBD1. CDR1 is LGHNA and CDR2 is YSLEER in the germline V gene. V dropped 0 bases and J dropped 6; count of bases not matched to a gene: 13. The CDR3 loop spans 18 amino acids. CDR3 in DNA: TGCGCCAGCAGCCAAGATCGCCTGGGACAGGGGTCCAACGCTGAAGCTTTCTTT. This gives the protein CASSQDRLGQGSNAEAFF.

This chain connects TRBV4-3 to TRBJ2-5; D unclear. Deletions cut 0 bases from V and 5 bases from J, with 4 bases between. From germline, CDR1 is LGHNA and CDR2 YSLEER. This CDR3 comprises 12 residues. The CDR3 region is CASSQDRETQYF. The CDR3 DNA follows: TGCGCCAGCAGCCAAGACCGGGAGACCCAGTACTTC.

The chain employs TRBV5-4 and TRBJ2-2, with a tentative D call TRBD2 (6 bases). This CDR3 contains 16 residues. V lost 4 bases and J lost 3, with 16 bases in between. Per germline, CDR1 SGHNT and CDR2 YYREEE (reference sequence). The CDR3 here is CASSPNGGSDTGELFF. CDR3 nucleotides: TGTGCCAGCAGCCCAAATGGGGGGAGCGACACCGGGGAGCTGTTTTTT.

V and J are TRBV11-2 and TRBJ1-2; TRBD1 might be the D (5 bases). This CDR3 contains 14 residues. The V end lost 0 bases, the J end lost 6 bases, and 11 bases lay between the germline ends. Per germline, CDR1 SGHAT and CDR2 FQNNGV. CDR3 amino acids: CASSLEQGRDGYTF. The CDR3 DNA reads TGTGCCAGCAGCTTAGAGCAGGGTAGAGATGGCTACACCTTC.

The rearrangement joins TRBV3-1 (or the pseudogene TRBV3-2) to TRBJ2-1; 11 bases line up with TRBD2. V was pared by 3 bases and J by 4 bases, with 5 bases of the junction left unmatched. CDR1 and CDR2 from the germline V gene are LGHDT and YNNKEL (reference sequence). The CDR3 contains 16 residues. CDR3 sequence (DNA): TGTGCCAGCAGCCAGAGCCTAGCGGGGGGATACAATGAGCAGTTCTTC. It specifies CASSQSLAGGYNEQFF.

The chain is built from TRBV19 and TRBJ2-7, with 9 bases fitting TRBD1. V dropped 8 bases and J dropped 2; count of bases not matched to a gene: 1. Per the germline V gene, CDR1 is LNHDA and CDR2 is SQIVND (reference sequence). The CDR3 contains 12 residues. The CDR3 sequence is CASGQGTYEQYF. Written as DNA, the CDR3 is TGTGCCAGTGGACAGGGGACCTACGAGCAGTACTTC.

This chain's CDR3 is CASSGLTGSPSPYEQYF. The CDR3 DNA sequence: TGTGCCAGCAGCGGCTTAACAGGGTCCCCATCCCCCTACGAGCAGTACTTC. The rearrangement joins TRBV7-9 to TRBJ2-7; a weak D match, TRBD1 (6 bases). Between the trimmed V and J ends, which lost 5 bases and 2 bases, there was a span of 22 bases. CDR1 is SEHNR, CDR2 FQNEAQ, per germline (reference sequence). CDR3 length: 17 amino acids.

This clone was observed a single time. The chain joins TRBV6-4 to TRBJ1-1, with D tentatively TRBD1 (5 bases). This CDR3 is built from 13 residues. From germline, CDR1 is MRHNA and CDR2 SNTAGT. Trimming took off 2 bases at V and 5 bases at J, with 9 bases between the two ends. The CDR3 bases are TGTGCCAGCAGTGACACGGACACTACTGAAGCTTTCTTT. It specifies CASSDTDTTEAFF.

The chain combines TRBV5-1 with TRBJ2-7, with 7 bases fitting TRBD2. The CDR3 has 16 amino acids. Germline assignment: CDR1 SGHRS and CDR2 YFSETQ. After removal of 0 bases from V and 0 bases from J, the junction contained 6 bases not matched to a gene. The CDR3 coding sequence is TGCGCCAGCAGCTTGGCCAGGGCGGGGGACTCCTACGAGCAGTACTTC. Translation gives CASSLARAGDSYEQYF.

This chain joins TRBV5-1 and TRBJ2-3; the D gene is possibly TRBD2 (5 bases). V was cut by 1 base and J by 5 bases, with 14 bases left in between. The CDR3 is made up of 15 amino acids. CDR1 is SGHRS and CDR2 is YFSETQ in the germline V gene. DNA for the CDR3: TGCGCCAGCAGCTTGACTAGGTGGGAGATAGATACGCAGTATTTT. It codes for CASSLTRWEIDTQYF.